Listed here is a single T cell receptor beta chain. Its antigen is not known. This specimen comes from a study of blood T cells in healthy people across ages. PCR was performed a second time for about 6 to 12 cycles using a sample-barcoded 5' primer and a J-beta primer mix. CDR3-containing paired-end reads numbered at least 2.5 million in each sample. TCRdb re-called the 5' RACE reads with MiXCR, one entry per CDR3 protein. The top ten hold roughly 3.7% of the sample, which has 1,500,000 or so distinct CDR3 sequences, roughly 43% seen once. General study findings and limits: Aged donors had fewer naive CD4+ cells and lower diversity than long-lived donors.

Germline V CDR1 and CDR2: KGHSH, LQKENI. This CDR3 region has 17 residues. V was clipped by 1 base and J by 2 bases; unmatched bases: 4. Material for sequencing was blood. The chain couples TRBV18 to TRBJ2-1; 11 nucleotides align to TRBD1. The receptor was isolated from a woman aged 18-29 years in good health. The CDR3 nucleotides read TGTGCCAGCTCACCACGGGACAGGGGGATCCCCTACAATGAGCAGTTCTTC. As protein: CASSPRDRGIPYNEQFF.